This T cell receptor (beta chain) was captured by sequencing in a study of blood T cell repertoires in COVID-19. Ages ranged from about 18 to 89 years, with residence in around 24 US areas. Two negative PCRs, clearance, or symptom resolution had been documented for recovered Cohort 3 donors. The CDR3 extends over 13 amino acids. The germline V gene has CDR1 LGHNA and CDR2 YSLEER. Trimming left V 3 bases short and J 4 bases short, with 9 bases between. Per the original data handling: Amplifying reference gene primers gave estimates of nucleated cell counts. Here immunoSEQ multiplex PCR was the method, and the copy in TCRdb shows in-frame clones only, minus some. V and J calls and clone size are copied from that table; D and trimming were computed from the DNA. The repertoire consists of more than 250,000 clones, with about nine tenths occurring once and the leading ten covering roughly 3%.

The TCR comes from a woman between 18 and 29 years old who had recovered from COVID-19. The source material was PBMCs or T cells enriched from blood (not recorded which). The J gene is TRBJ1-1, the V gene TRBV4-3; D is possibly TRBD1 (5 bases). CDR3 in DNA: TGCGCCAGCAGCCACCTCGGGGGCACTGAAGCTTTCTTT. Protein: CASSHLGGTEAFF.